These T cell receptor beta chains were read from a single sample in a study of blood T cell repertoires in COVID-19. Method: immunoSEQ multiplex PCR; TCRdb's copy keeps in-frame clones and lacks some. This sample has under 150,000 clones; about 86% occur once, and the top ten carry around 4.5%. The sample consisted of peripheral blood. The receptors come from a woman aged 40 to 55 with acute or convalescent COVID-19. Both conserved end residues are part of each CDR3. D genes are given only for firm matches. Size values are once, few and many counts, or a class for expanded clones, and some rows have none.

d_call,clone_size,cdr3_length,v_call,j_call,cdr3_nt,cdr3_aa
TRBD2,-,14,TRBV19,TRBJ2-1,TGTGCCAGTGGGAAGCGGGAGGTGGGCCTTGAGCAGTTCTTC,CASGKREVGLEQFF
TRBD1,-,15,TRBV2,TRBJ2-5,TGTGCCAGCAGTGGGGGACAGGGGTCGGGGGAGACCCAGTACTTC,CASSGGQGSGETQYF
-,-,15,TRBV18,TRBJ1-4,TGTGCCAGCTCACCGAACGGGGCAGGGGAGGAAAAACTGTTTTTT,CASSPNGAGEEKLFF
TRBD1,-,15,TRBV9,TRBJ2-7,TGTGCCAGCAGCGTAGGACAGGGCGGGCACTACGAGCAGTACTTC,CASSVGQGGHYEQYF
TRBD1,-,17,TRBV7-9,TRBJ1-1,TGTGCCAGCAGCCCCGGGACAGGGAATGCCGCGGGGTCTGAAGCTTTCTTT,CASSPGTGNAAGSEAFF
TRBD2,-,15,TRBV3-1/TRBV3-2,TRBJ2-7,TGTGCCAGCAGCCAAGGGACTAGCGTTTCCTACGAGCAGTACTTC,CASSQGTSVSYEQYF
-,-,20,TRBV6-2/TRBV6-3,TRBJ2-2,TGTGCCAGCAGTTACGGTATGTTGGTACACCTCGAGACAAACACCGGGGAGCTGTTTTTT,CASSYGMLVHLETNTGELFF
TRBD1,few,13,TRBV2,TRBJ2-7,TGTGCCAGCAGTGTATGGACAGGGAGCGAGCAGTACTTC,CASSVWTGSEQYF
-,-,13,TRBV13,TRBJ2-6,TGTGCCAGCACGGTTGCCGGGGCCAACGTCCTGACTTTC,CASTVAGANVLTF
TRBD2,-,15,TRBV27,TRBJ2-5,TGTGCCAGCAGACACTGGACTAGCGGGGAAGAGACCCAGTACTTC,CASRHWTSGEETQYF
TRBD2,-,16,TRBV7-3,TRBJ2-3,TGTGCCAGCAGCGCACTAGCGGGGGGGCCTGAAGATACGCAGTATTTT,CASSALAGGPEDTQYF
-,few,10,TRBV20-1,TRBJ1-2,TGCAGTGCTACACACGTAGGCTACACCTTC,CSATHVGYTF
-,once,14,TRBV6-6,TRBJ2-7,TGTGCCAGCACCCTACTCCAAGATTTCTACGAGCAGTACTTC,CASTLLQDFYEQYF
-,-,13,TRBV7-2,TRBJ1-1,TGTGCCAGCAGCCGTGAGACTGTGACTGAAGCTTTCTTT,CASSRETVTEAFF
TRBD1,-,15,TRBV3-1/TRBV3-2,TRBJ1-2,TGTGCCAGCAGCCAAAGAGGAGGGACAGGGAATGGCTACACCTTC,CASSQRGGTGNGYTF
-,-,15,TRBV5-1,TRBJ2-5,TGCGCCAGCAGCGGGCCGAGCGGTGCCCGGGAGACCCAGTACTTC,CASSGPSGARETQYF
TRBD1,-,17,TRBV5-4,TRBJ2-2,TGTGCCAGCAGCTCCCGGACAGGAACCGCGAACACCGGGGAGCTGTTTTTT,CASSSRTGTANTGELFF
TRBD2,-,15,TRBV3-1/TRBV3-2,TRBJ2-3,TGTGCCAGCAGCCAAGTCCTAGCGGATACAGATACGCAGTATTTT,CASSQVLADTDTQYF
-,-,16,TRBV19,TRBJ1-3,TGTGCCAGTAGTGCCGGGAGGTTGGACTCTGGAAACACCATATATTTT,CASSAGRLDSGNTIYF
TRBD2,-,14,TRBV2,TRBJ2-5,TGTGCCAGCGGTTCGGCTAGCGGACAAGAGACCCAGTACTTC,CASGSASGQETQYF
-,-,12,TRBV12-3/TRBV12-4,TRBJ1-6,TGTGCCAGCAGCCGACAGAGATCACCCCTCCACTTT,CASSRQRSPLHF
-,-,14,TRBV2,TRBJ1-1,TGTGCCAGCAGTGTTGAAGGCGGTGGGACTGAAGCTTTCTTT,CASSVEGGGTEAFF
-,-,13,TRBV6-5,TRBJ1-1,TGTGCCTCCCGTGGGGCCTCGAACACTGAAGCTTTCTTT,CASRGASNTEAFF
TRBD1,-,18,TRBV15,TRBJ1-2,TGTGCCACCAGCAGGGGTGATGGACAGGGGATAACCTCAGTTGGCTACACCTTC,CATSRGDGQGITSVGYTF
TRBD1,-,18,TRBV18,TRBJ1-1,TGTGCCAGCTCATTCGCTCCGGGACAGAAATTAATGAACACTGAAGCTTTCTTT,CASSFAPGQKLMNTEAFF
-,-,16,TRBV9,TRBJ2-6,TGTGCCAGCAGCGTAGCTAGACAGCCTGGGGCCAACGTCCTGACTTTC,CASSVARQPGANVLTF
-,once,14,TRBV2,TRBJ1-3,TGTGCCAGCACCGGGGGTACTTCTGGAAACACCATATATTTT,CASTGGTSGNTIYF
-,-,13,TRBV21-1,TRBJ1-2,TGTGCCAGCAGCAAAGGCGGGGGGCTGGGCTACACCTTC,CASSKGGGLGYTF
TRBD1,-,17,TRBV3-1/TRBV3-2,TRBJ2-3,TGTGCCAGCAGCCCAGGACAGGTCCCCTCAAACACAGATACGCAGTATTTT,CASSPGQVPSNTDTQYF
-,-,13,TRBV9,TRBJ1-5,TGTGCCAGCAGCCGGGACACCTATCAGCCCCAGCATTTT,CASSRDTYQPQHF
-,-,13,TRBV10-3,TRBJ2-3,TGTGCCACCAGGGAGGCAAGCCCAGATACGCAGTATTTT,CATREASPDTQYF
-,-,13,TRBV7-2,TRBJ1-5,TGTGCCAGCAGCTTATGGAGTAATCAGCCCCAGCATTTT,CASSLWSNQPQHF
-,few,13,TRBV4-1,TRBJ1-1,TGCGCCAGCGAGGGCTTTGCGAACACTGAAGCTTTCTTT,CASEGFANTEAFF
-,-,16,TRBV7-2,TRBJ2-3,TGTGCCAGCAGCTTAGGGTGGGGGGTGGTTGGTGATACGCAGTATTTT,CASSLGWGVVGDTQYF
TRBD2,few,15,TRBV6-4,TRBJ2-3,TGTGCCAGCAGCTCCAGCGGGGGGGGCACAGATACGCAGTATTTT,CASSSSGGGTDTQYF
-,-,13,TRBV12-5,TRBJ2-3,TGTGCTAGTGGTTTACACCAAGCGGATACGCAGTATTTT,CASGLHQADTQYF
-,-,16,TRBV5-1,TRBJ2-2,TGCGCCAGCAGCTTTGGTTTTGCTAGTAACACCGGGGAGCTGTTTTTT,CASSFGFASNTGELFF
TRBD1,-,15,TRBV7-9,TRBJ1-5,TGTGCCAGCAGCGGCAACAGGGGTAGCAATCAGCCCCAGCATTTT,CASSGNRGSNQPQHF
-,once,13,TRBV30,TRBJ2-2,TGTGCCTGGAGTCTCCAGGGTGCCGGGGAGCTGTTTTTT,CAWSLQGAGELFF
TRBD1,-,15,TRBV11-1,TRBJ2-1,TGTGCCAGCAGCACTGACAGGGCCCCCTACAATGAGCAGTTCTTC,CASSTDRAPYNEQFF
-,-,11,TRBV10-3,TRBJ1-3,TGTGCCATCAACGGGGGAAACACCATATATTTT,CAINGGNTIYF
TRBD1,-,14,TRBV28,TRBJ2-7,TGTGCCAGCAGTTCTCCCGGGACAGTTAACGAGCAGTACTTC,CASSSPGTVNEQYF
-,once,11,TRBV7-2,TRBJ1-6,TGTGCCAGCAGCTTAGGAGGACCCCTCCACTTT,CASSLGGPLHF
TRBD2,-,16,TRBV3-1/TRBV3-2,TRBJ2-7,TGTGCCAGCAGCCAAGATGGGCTAGCGGGCCCCTACGAGCAGTACTTC,CASSQDGLAGPYEQYF
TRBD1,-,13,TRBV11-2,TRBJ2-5,TGTGCCAGCAGCCGGGACAGAAAAGAGACCCAGTACTTC,CASSRDRKETQYF
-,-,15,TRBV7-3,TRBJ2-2,TGTGCCAGCAGCCCCGGGGGATGGGGGGCCGGGGAGCTGTTTTTT,CASSPGGWGAGELFF
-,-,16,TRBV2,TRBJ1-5,TGTGCCAGCAGCCGACAGGAGACTTATAGCAATCAGCCCCAGCATTTT,CASSRQETYSNQPQHF